This T cell receptor (beta chain) is from a study of OX40 agonist ivuxolimab in advanced cancers. Context from the whole study: Ivuxolimab, which targeted the costimulatory receptor OX40 (CD134), was an agonistic, fully human IgG2 monoclonal antibody. Of the roughly 52 dose-escalation patients, hepatocellular carcinoma was present in around 20, melanoma in about 15, renal cell carcinoma in 9 and head and neck cancer in 9. The paper reports the monotherapy dose-escalation portion (N = 52 patients) of the phase I ivuxolimab trial. Intravenous ivuxolimab was administered to patients every 2 weeks at six dose levels: 0.01, 0.1, 0.3, 1.5, 3 and 10 mg/kg. Prior anti-PD-1, anti-PD-L1 or anti-CTLA-4 therapy was permitted, and checkpoint inhibitors had been received by more than 35% of dose-escalation patients. In the dose-escalation cohort, roughly 82% of patients were male, and the mean age was roughly 56 years with a range of about 20 to 79. Partial responses occurred in three dose-escalation patients: two with cutaneous melanoma and one with hepatocellular carcinoma. Peripheral TCRbeta sequencing aimed to test whether ivuxolimab altered TCR sequence diversity and caused clonal T-cell expansion. The research as a whole found: Low levels of normalized T-cell clonal expansion were also seen in some patients who did not respond. On average, CD8+ T cells showed more expanded clones than CD4+ T cells after ivuxolimab. In partial responders in the 0.1-3.0 mg/kg groups, normalized peripheral clonal expansion was found to be among the lowest, especially among CD8+ T cells. The antigen specificity of the peripheral T cells that underwent clonal expansion was not determined. At doses of 0.1 to 3.0 mg/kg, clonal expansion of both CD4+ and CD8+ blood T cells was observed from baseline to week 6.

As to this clone: Its recognized antigen is unknown. Base qualities are not at hand, and no much larger clone is one base apart.

Unmatched junction bases come to 8, with V trimmed by 5 bases and J by 6 bases. Per the germline V gene (reference sequence), SEHNR is the CDR1 and FQNEAQ is the CDR2. The CDR3, from cysteine to phenylalanine, totals 15 residues. Kept here is only the CDR3 DNA, which spans 45 bases and is read in frame from base 1. Patients with autoimmune disease history or receiving systemic immunosuppression were excluded from the trial. Peripheral blood for TCR sequencing was collected from all dose cohorts at baseline, on cycle 4 day 1, and on cycle 7 day 1. The samples were taken from a phase I, first-in-human, multicenter, open-label dose-escalation trial of ivuxolimab. Adults with locally advanced or metastatic melanoma, renal cell, hepatocellular, or head and neck squamous cell carcinoma were enrolled in the trial. Before TCR sequencing, CD4+ and CD8+ T cells were separately sorted from peripheral blood.

To sequence the TCRbeta CDR3 region, genomic DNA was isolated from the sorted cells. TCRbeta CDR3 regions were sequenced using the immunoSEQ Assay. Imported from immuneACCESS, the table was reduced by TCRdb to in-frame sequences with V and J called. These copies leave out some clones; in studies compared against another copy, an unresolved V gene accounts for under half, and the cause of the remainder is not known. This sample holds some 64,000 clones; more than 65% were observed only once. The top ten hold around 0.52% of the sample. The chain is made from TRBV7-9 and TRBJ2-2; 8 central nucleotides agree with TRBD2. The source of this sequence is an adult with an advanced solid tumor such as melanoma, head and neck, liver or kidney cancer. Here the sequenced sample was CD4+ or CD8+ T cells sorted from blood, taken in a trial of the OX40 agonist ivuxolimab. The bases are TGTGCCAGCAGCCCCGGGACTAGTCGTCCCGGGGAGCTGTTTTTT. Translated, this is CASSPGTSRPGELFF.